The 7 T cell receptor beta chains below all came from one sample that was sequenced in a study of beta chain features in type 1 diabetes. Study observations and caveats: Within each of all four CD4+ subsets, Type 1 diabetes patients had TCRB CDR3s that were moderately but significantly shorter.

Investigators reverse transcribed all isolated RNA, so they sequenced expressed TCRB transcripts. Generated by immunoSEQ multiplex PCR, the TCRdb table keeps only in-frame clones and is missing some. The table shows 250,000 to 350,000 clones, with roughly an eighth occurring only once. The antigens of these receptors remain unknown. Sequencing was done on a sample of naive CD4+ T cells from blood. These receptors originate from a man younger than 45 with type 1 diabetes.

The CDR3 region has the DNA TGTGCCATCAGTGAGCTGGGACAGGACACAGATACGCAGTATTTT. It codes for CAISELGQDTDTQYF. V is TRBV10-3 and J is TRBJ2-3, with 8 bases lining up with TRBD1. The V and J ends lost 2 bases and 2 bases, in that order; junction bases with no gene match: 3. Looked up from germline, CDR1 is ENHRY and CDR2 is SYGVKD. The CDR3 sequence is 15 residues long.

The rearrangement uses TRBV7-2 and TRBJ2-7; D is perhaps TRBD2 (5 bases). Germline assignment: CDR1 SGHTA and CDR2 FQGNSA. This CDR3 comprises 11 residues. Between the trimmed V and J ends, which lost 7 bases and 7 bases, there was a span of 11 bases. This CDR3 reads CASTLGAEQYF. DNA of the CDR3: TGTGCCAGCACCCTGGGAGCGGAGCAGTACTTC.

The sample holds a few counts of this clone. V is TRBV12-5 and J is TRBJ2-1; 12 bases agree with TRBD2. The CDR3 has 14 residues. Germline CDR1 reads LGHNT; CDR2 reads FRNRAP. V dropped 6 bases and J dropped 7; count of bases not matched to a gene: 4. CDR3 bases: TGTGCTAGTGGCTCGACTAGCGGGGGTAATGAGCAGTTCTTC. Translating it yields CASGSTSGGNEQFF.

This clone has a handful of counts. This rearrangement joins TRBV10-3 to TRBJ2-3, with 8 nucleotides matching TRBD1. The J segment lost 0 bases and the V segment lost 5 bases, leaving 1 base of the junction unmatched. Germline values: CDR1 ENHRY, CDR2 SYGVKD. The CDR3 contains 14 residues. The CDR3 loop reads CAISRTGSTDTQYF. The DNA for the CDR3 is TGTGCCATCAGTCGGACAGGGAGCACAGATACGCAGTATTTT.

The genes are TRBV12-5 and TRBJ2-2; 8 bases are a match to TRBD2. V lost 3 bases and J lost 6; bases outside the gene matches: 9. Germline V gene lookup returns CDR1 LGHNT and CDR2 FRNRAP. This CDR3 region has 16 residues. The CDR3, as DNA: TGTGCTAGTGGTTTTCTGGTCCGGGAGGGACCCGGGGAGCTGTTTTTT. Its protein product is CASGFLVREGPGELFF. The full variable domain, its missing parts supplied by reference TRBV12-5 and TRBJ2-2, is DARVTQTPRHKVTEMGQEVTMRCQPILGHNTVFWYRQTMMQGLELLAYFRNRAPLDDSGMPKDRFSAEMPDATLATLKIQPSEPRDSAVYFCASGFLVREGPGELFFGEGSRLTVL.

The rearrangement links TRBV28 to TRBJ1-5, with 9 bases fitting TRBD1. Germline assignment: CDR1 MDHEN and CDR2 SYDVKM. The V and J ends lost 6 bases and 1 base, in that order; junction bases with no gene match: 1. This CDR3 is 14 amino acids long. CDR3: CASRTGGSNQPQHF. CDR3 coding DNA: TGTGCCAGCAGGACAGGGGGGAGCAATCAGCCCCAGCATTTT.

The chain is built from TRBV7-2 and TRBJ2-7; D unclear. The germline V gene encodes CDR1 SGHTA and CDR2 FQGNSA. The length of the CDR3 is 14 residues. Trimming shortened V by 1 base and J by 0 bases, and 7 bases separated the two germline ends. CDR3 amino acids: CASSLGDISYEQYF. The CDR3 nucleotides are TGTGCCAGCAGCTTAGGCGACATCTCCTACGAGCAGTACTTC.